This T cell receptor (beta chain) was captured in a study of blood T cell repertoires in COVID-19. Original handling: Scientists estimated how many nucleated cells there were by amplifying reference gene primers. Here immunoSEQ multiplex PCR was the method, and the copy in TCRdb shows in-frame clones only, minus some. The V and J calls and clone size were taken over from that table, and D and trimming were inferred from the DNA. In the table there are some 150,000 clones, 65% to 85% of which are singletons. V was shortened by 4 bases and J by 0 bases, with 10 bases between the two germline ends. This CDR3 comprises 15 residues. Germline CDR1 MRHNA, CDR2 SNTAGT.

The source of this sequence is a man between 60 and 75 years old with active or convalescent COVID-19. The chain couples TRBV6-4 to TRBJ2-1, with D perhaps TRBD2 (5 bases). Material: peripheral blood. Here the CDR3 DNA reads TGTGCCAGCAGTGTGGAGGTTAGCTCCTACAATGAGCAGTTCTTC. Protein: CASSVEVSSYNEQFF.